This paragraph reports one T cell receptor beta chain. The antigen is undetermined. The sample originates from a study of a mutant IDH1 vaccine in newly diagnosed glioma. The ends were cut back, 9 bases at V and 1 base at J, with 12 bases in the middle. There are 13 residues in the CDR3. Germline CDR1 MNHNS, CDR2 SASEGT. Time point: baseline, week 1 (first vaccination visit). The treatment denotes: pre-vaccination baseline after standard-of-care therapy. The assay was immunoSEQ multiplex PCR, and TCRdb's table has in-frame clones only and misses some. The sample gives about 16,000 clones, around 95% of which show up once; more than 3.5% is in the top ten. Study results and caveats: There were vaccine-induced immune responses in roughly 92% of the patients. Pseudoprogression apparently lacked any relation to changes in top peripheral T cell clonotypes.

Sequenced material: peripheral blood mononuclear cells (PBMCs), taken from a glioma patient treated with radiotherapy, temozolomide or both. The chain has TRBV6-1 and TRBJ1-1; D is unclear. This sequence was found in a young woman with glioma. Some clones in this sample may be carry-over from other donors' samples. For the CDR3, the DNA is TGTGCCAGTCGTCCGGTGGGGAACACTGAAGCTTTCTTT. Its translation: CASRPVGNTEAFF.